This T cell receptor (beta chain) was retrieved from a study of T cells in Graves' hyperthyroidism and ophthalmopathy. Many counts were recorded for this clonotype. Its antigen is unidentified. Individuals with ophthalmopathy presented a Clinical Activity Score of at least 3, a NOSPECS grade of at least 4 and a duration under 3 months. More than 8 ml fresh peripheral blood yielded the PBMCs. The CDR3 is 15 amino acids. CDR1 DFQATT and CDR2 SNEGSKA come from the germline V gene (reference sequence). The germline V and J ends were trimmed by 3 bases and 0 bases, with 13 bases remaining between them. RNA transcripts were the template for amplifying TCR beta CDR3 regions. The primer set for the first-round RT-PCR of the TCR CDR3 was HTBI. TCRdb reprocessed the multiplex PCR reads via MiXCR and lists one record per CDR3 protein. The sample consists of over 500,000 distinct CDR3 sequences, under 20% of them appearing once.

Findings and limits, study-wide: Patients with ophthalmopathy were separated from those with stable hyperthyroidism by a 13 V-J model. Most expanded thyroid clonotypes above 0.001 recurred in blood.

The source material was blood. The receptor's source is a woman younger than 35 with Graves' ophthalmopathy. The chain couples TRBV20-1 to TRBJ2-3, with D maybe TRBD2 (5 bases). CDR3: CSASSRAESTDTQYF. CDR3 sequence (DNA): TGCAGTGCTAGCTCGAGGGCAGAAAGCACAGATACGCAGTATTTT.